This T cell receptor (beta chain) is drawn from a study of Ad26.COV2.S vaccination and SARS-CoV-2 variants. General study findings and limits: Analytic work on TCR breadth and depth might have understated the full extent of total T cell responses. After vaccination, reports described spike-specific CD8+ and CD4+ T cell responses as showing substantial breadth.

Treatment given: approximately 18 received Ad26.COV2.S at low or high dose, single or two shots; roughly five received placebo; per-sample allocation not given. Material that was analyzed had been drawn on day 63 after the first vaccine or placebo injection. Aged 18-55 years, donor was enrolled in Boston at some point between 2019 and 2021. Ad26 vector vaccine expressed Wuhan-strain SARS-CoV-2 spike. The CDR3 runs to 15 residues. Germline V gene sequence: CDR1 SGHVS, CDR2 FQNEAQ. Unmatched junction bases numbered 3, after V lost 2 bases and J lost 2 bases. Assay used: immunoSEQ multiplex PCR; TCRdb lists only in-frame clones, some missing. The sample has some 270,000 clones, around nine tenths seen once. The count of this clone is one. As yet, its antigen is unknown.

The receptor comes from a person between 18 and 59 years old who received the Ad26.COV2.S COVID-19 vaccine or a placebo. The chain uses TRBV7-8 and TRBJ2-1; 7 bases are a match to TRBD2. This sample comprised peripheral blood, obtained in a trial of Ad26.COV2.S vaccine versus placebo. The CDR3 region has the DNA TGTGCCAGCAGCTTAATAGCGGGCACCTACAATGAGCAGTTCTTC. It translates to CASSLIAGTYNEQFF. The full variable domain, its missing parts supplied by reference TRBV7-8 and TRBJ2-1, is GAGVSQSPRYKVAKRGQDVALRCDPISGHVSLFWYQQALGQGPEFLTYFQNEAQLDKSGLPSDRFFAERPEGSVSTLKIQRTQQEDSAVYLCASSLIAGTYNEQFFGPGTRLTVL.